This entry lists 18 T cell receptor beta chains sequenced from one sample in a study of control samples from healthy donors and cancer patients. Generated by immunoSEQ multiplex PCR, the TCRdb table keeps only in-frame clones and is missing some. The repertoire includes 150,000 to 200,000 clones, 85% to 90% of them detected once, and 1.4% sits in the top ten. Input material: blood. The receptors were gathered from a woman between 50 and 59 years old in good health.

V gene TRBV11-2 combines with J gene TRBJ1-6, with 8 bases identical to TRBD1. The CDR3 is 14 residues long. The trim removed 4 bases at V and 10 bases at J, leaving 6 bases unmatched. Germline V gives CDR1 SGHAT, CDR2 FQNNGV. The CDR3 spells CASSSGQGQSPLHF. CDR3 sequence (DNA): TGTGCCAGCAGCTCTGGACAGGGCCAATCACCCCTCCACTTT.

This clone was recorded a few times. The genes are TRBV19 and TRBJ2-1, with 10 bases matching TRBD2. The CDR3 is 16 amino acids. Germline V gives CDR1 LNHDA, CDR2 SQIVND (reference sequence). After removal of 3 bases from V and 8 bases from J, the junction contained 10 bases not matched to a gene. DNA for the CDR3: TGTGCCAGTAGTATCCGGACGGGACTAGCGTCCGATGAGCAGTTCTTC. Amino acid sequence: CASSIRTGLASDEQFF.

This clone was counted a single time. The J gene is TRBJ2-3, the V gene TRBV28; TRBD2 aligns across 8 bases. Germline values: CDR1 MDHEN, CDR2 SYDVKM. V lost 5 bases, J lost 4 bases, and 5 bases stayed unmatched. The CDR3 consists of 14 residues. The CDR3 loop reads CASSAPSGSDTQYF. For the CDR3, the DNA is TGTGCCAGCAGTGCCCCTAGCGGGTCAGATACGCAGTATTTT.

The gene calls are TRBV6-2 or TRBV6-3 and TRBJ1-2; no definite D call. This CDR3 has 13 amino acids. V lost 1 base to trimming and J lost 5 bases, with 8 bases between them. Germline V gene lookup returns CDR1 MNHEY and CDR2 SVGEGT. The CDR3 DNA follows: TGTGCCAGCAGTTACTACCTAGGGTATGGCTACACCTTC. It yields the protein CASSYYLGYGYTF.

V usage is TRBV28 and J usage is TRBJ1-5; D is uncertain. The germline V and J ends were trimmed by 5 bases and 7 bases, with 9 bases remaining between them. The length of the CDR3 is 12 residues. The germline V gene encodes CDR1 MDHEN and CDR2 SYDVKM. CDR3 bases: TGTGCCAGCAGTCCCTCCCAACAGCCCCAGCATTTT. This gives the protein CASSPSQQPQHF. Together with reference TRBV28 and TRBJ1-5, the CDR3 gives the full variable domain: DVKVTQSSRYLVKRTGEKVFLECVQDMDHENMFWYRQDPGLGLRLIYFSYDVKMKEKGDIPEGYSVSREKKERFSLILESASTNQTSMYLCASSPSQQPQHFGDGTRLSIL.

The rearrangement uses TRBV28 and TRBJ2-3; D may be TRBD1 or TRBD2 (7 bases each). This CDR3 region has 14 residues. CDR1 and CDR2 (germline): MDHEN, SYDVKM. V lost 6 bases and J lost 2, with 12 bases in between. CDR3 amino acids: CASSPGGVTDTQYF. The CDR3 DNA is TGTGCCAGCAGCCCAGGGGGGGTCACAGATACGCAGTATTTT.

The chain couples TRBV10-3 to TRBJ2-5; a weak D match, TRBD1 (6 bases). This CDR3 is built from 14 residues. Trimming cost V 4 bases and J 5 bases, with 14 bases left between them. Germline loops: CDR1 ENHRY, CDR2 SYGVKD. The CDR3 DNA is TGTGCCATCAGTGCAGGGGCACGCGGGGAGACCCAGTACTTC. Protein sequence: CAISAGARGETQYF.

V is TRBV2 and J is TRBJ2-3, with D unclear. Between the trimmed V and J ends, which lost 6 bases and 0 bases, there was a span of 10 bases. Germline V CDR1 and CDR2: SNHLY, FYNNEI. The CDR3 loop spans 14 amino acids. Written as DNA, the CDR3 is TGTGCCAGCAGGGACGGTTATAGCACAGATACGCAGTATTTT. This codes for CASRDGYSTDTQYF.

CDR3 region: CASSQERKSPSEQYF. CDR3 nucleotides: TGTGCCAGCAGCCAAGAAAGGAAGTCCCCCTCCGAGCAGTACTTC. The rearrangement joins TRBV14 to TRBJ2-7; no reliable D call. Germline V gene sequence: CDR1 SGHDN, CDR2 FVKESK. The V gene lost 0 bases and the J gene lost 6 bases, with 15 bases spanning the gap. The CDR3 sequence is 15 residues long.

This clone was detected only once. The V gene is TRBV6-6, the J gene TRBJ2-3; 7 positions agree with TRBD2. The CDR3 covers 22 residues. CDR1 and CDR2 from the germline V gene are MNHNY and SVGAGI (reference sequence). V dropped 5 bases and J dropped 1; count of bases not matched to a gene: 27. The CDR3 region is CASSRVPQFRALAGERTDTQYF. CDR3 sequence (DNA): TGTGCCAGCAGTCGAGTTCCCCAGTTTAGAGCCCTTGCGGGGGAGCGCACAGATACGCAGTATTTT.

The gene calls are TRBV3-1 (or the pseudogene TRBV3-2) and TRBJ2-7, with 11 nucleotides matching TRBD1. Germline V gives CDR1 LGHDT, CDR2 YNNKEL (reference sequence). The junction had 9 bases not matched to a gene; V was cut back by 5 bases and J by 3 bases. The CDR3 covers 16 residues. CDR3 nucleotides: TGTGCCAGCAGCAGGAGTCCCGGGACAGGGGGCTACGAGCAGTACTTC. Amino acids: CASSRSPGTGGYEQYF.

CDR3 in amino acids: CASSPDLTSSYEQYF. The CDR3 DNA sequence: TGTGCCAGCAGTCCTGACCTAACCTCGTCCTACGAGCAGTACTTC. V and J are TRBV28 and TRBJ2-7; D uncertain. Germline CDR1 and CDR2: MDHEN and SYDVKM. The CDR3 spans 15 residues. The V and J ends lost 5 bases and 1 base respectively, with 15 bases between them.

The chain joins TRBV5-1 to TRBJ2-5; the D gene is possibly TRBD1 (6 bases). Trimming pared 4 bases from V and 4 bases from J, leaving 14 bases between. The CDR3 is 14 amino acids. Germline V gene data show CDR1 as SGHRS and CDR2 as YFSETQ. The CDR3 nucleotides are TGCGCCAGCAGCACGGGACAAAGTCCAGAGACCCAGTACTTC. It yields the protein CASSTGQSPETQYF.

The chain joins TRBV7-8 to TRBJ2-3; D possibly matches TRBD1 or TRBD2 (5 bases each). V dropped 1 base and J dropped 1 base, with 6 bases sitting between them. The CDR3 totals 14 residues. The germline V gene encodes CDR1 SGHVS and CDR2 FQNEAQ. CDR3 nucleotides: TGTGCCAGCAGCTTAGGGGACCGCACAGATACGCAGTATTTT. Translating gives CASSLGDRTDTQYF.

CDR3 sequence: CASSLLTEAFF. The CDR3 nucleotides are TGTGCCAGCAGCCTCCTTACTGAAGCTTTCTTT. V gene TRBV7-2 combines with J gene TRBJ1-1; no definite D call. Germline CDR1 and CDR2: SGHTA and FQGNSA. The ends were cut back, 5 bases at V and 5 bases at J, with 6 bases in the middle. There are 11 residues in the CDR3.

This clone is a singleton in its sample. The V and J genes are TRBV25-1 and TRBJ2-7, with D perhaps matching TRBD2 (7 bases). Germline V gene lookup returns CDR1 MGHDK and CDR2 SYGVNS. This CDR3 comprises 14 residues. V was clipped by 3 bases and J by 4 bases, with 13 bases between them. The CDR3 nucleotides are TGTGCCAGCAGTGATCCCAGGGGAGGGTACGAGCAGTACTTC. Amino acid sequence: CASSDPRGGYEQYF.

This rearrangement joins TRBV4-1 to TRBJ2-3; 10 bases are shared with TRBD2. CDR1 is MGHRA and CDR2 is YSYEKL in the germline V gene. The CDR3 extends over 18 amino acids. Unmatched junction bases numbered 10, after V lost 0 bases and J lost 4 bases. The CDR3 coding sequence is TGCGCCAGCAGCCAAGATCGGCTAGCGGGAGTGAGATCAGATACGCAGTATTTT. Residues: CASSQDRLAGVRSDTQYF.

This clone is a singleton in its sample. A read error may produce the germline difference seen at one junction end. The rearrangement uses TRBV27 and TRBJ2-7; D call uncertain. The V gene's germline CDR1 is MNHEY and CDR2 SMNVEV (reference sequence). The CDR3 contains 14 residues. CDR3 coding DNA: TGTGCCAGCAGCTACCGAATTTTTGGCTACGAGCGGTACTTC. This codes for CASSYRIFGYERYF.